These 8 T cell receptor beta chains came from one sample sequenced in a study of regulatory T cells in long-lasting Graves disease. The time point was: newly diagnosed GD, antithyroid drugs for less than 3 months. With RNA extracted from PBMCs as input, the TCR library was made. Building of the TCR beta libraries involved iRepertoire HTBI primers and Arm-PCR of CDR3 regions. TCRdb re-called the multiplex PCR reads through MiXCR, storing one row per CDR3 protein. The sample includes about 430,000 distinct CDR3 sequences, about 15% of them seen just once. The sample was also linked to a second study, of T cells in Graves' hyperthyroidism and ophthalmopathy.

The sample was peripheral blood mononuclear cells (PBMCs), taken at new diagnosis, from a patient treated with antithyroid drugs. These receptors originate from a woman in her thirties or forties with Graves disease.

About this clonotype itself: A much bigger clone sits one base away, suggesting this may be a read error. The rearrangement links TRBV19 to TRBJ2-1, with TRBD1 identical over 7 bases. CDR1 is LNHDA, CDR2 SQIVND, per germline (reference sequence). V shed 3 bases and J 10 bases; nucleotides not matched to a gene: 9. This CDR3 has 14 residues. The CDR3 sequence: CASSMTGIIYEQFF. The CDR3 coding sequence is TGTGCCAGTAGTATGACAGGGATTATCTACGAGCAGTTCTTC.

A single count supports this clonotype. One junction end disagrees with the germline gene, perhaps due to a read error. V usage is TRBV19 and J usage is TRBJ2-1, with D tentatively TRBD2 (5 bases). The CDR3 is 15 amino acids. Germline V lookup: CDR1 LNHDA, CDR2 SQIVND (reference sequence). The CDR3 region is CACSIAGSSYNEQFF. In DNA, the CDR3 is TGTGCCTGTAGTATTGCGGGTAGCTCCTACAATGAGCAGTTCTTC.

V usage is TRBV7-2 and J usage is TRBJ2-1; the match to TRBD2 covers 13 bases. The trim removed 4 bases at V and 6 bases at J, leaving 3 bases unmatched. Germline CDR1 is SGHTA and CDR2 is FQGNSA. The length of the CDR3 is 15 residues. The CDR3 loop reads CASSSGLAGTNEQFF. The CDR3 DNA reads TGTGCCAGCAGCTCGGGACTAGCGGGAACCAATGAGCAGTTCTTC.

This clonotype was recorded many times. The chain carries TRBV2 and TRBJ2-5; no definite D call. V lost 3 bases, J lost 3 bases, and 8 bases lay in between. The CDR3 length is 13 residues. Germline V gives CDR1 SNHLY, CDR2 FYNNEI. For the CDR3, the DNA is TGTGCCAGCAGTGATTTTCAAGAAGAGACCCAGTACTTC. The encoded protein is CASSDFQEETQYF. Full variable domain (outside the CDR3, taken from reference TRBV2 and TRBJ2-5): EPEVTQTPSHQVTQMGQEVILRCVPISNHLYFYWYRQILGQKVEFLVSFYNNEISEKSEIFDDQFSVERPDGSNFTLKIRSTKLEDSAMYFCASSDFQEETQYFGPGTRLLVL.

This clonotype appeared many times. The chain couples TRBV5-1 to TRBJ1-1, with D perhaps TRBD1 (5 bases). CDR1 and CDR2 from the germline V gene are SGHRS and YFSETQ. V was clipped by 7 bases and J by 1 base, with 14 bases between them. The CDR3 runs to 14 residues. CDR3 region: CASSQGPSNTEAFF. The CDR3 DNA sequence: TGCGCCAGCTCCCAGGGACCATCGAACACTGAAGCTTTCTTT.

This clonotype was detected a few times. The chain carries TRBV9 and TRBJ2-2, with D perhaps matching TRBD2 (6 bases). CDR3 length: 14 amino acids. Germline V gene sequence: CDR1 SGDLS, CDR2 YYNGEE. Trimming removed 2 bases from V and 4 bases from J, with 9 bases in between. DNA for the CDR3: TGTGCCAGCAGCGTCTTGGGGGGCACCGGGGAGCTGTTTTTT. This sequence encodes CASSVLGGTGELFF.

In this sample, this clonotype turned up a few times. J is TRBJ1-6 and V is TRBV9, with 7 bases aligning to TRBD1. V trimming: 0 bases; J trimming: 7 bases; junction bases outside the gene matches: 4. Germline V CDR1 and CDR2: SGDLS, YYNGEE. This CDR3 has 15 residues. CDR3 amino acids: CASSVEVTGNSPLHF. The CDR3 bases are TGTGCCAGCAGCGTAGAGGTGACAGGGAATTCACCCCTCCACTTT. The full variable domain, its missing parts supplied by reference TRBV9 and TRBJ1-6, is DSGVTQTPKHLITATGQRVTLRCSPRSGDLSVYWYQQSLDQGLQFLIQYYNGEERAKGNILERFSAQQFPDLHSELNLSSLELGDSALYFCASSVEVTGNSPLHFGNGTRLTVT.

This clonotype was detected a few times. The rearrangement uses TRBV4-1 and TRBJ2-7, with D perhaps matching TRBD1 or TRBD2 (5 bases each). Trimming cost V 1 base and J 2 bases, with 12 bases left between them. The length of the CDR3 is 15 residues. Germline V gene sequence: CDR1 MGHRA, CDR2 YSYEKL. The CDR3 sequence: CASSQVTLGAYEQYF. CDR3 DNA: TGCGCCAGCAGCCAAGTTACACTAGGGGCCTACGAGCAGTACTTC.